A single sample is the source of the 28 T cell receptor beta chains below, sequenced in a study of shared clonotypes between healthy human individuals (dated by TCRdb to 2020 to 2021). Receptor amplification or capture employed the immunoSEQ multiplex PCR assay. This is the immuneACCESS table as TCRdb keeps it, with only in-frame sequences that have V and J called. A part of the clones is gone; compared with another copy, unresolved V genes explain less than half, and the rest is unexplained. In this sample the table shows fewer than 850,000 clones, about two thirds of which occur a single time. The top ten clonotypes cover under 2% of the sample. What was sequenced was memory CD4+ T cells sorted from blood. In light of the paper, this sample's cell subset or site label describes: CD45RA-negative fraction. These receptor sequences come from a woman between 25 and 40 years old in good health.

The gene calls are TRBV6-5 and TRBJ2-7, with 10 nucleotides matching TRBD1. Germline lookup yields CDR1 MNHEY and CDR2 SVGAGI. This CDR3 is 13 amino acids long. The ends lost 6 bases at V and 6 bases at J; junction bases unmatched: 5. CDR3 residues: CASRGDRGSEQYF. CDR3 coding DNA: TGTGCCAGCAGGGGGGACAGGGGCAGCGAGCAGTACTTC.

This clone was counted only a few times. The V call is TRBV19, the J call TRBJ2-3; D is uncertain. Germline values: CDR1 LNHDA, CDR2 SQIVND (reference sequence). The CDR3 runs to 16 residues. V was pared by 5 bases and J by 2 bases, with 17 bases between. CDR3: CASSAYTRALTDTQYF. The CDR3 DNA reads TGTGCCAGTAGTGCCTATACCCGGGCCCTCACAGATACGCAGTATTTT.

This clone was counted between two and nine times. V and J are TRBV19 and TRBJ1-2, with TRBD1 identical over 7 bases. This CDR3 is built from 12 residues. J lost 8 bases, V lost 6 bases, and 6 bases had no gene match. Per the germline V gene, CDR1 is LNHDA and CDR2 is SQIVND (reference sequence). The CDR3 is CASSEQGHGYTF. The CDR3 DNA reads TGTGCCAGTAGCGAACAGGGGCACGGCTACACCTTC. The full variable domain, rest sourced from reference TRBV19 and TRBJ1-2, is DGGITQSPKYLFRKEGQNVTLSCEQNLNHDAMYWYRQDPGQGLRLIYYSQIVNDFQKGDIAEGYSVSREKKESFPLTVTSAQKNPTAFYLCASSEQGHGYTFGSGTRLTVV.

The rearrangement links TRBV5-1 to TRBJ1-3; 7 bases align to TRBD1. Trimming removed 4 bases from V and 0 bases from J; junction bases left unmatched: 7. The CDR3 spans 16 residues. The germline V gene has CDR1 SGHRS and CDR2 YFSETQ. The CDR3 region has the DNA TGCGCCAGCAGCGCGGGACAGTCGAGCTCTGGAAACACCATATATTTT. Protein sequence: CASSAGQSSSGNTIYF. The complete variable domain, with remaining parts taken from reference TRBV5-1 and TRBJ1-3, reads KAGVTQTPRYLIKTRGQQVTLSCSPISGHRSVSWYQQTPGQGLQFLFEYFSETQRNKGNFPGRFSGRQFSNSRSEMNVSTLELGDSALYLCASSAGQSSSGNTIYFGEGSWLTVV.

This chain links TRBV28 with TRBJ2-1; D unresolved. Germline values: CDR1 MDHEN, CDR2 SYDVKM. This CDR3 spans 12 amino acids. V lost 3 bases, J lost 10 bases, and 10 bases lay in between. CDR3 sequence (DNA): TGTGCCAGCAGTTTCCGTTTTGACGAGCAGTTCTTC. This translates into CASSFRFDEQFF.

Remarks on this clone: This may arise from a read error, as a much more abundant clone is one base away. The rearrangement uses TRBV9 and TRBJ2-3; 8 nucleotides match TRBD2. V shed 6 bases and J 1 base; nucleotides not matched to a gene: 1. The CDR3 totals 13 residues. CDR1 and CDR2 from the germline V gene are SGDLS and YYNGEE. The CDR3 nucleotides read TGTGCCAGCAAGACTAGCGGCACAGATACGCAGTATTTT. It translates to CASKTSGTDTQYF.

Regarding this clone: This same CDR3 is encoded by further DNA sequences in the sample. The chain links TRBV28 to TRBJ2-7; possibly TRBD2 for D (5 bases). The CDR3 extends over 12 amino acids. Germline loops: CDR1 MDHEN, CDR2 SYDVKM. Trimming shortened V by 5 bases and J by 7 bases, and 12 bases separated the two germline ends. The CDR3 nucleotides are TGTGCCAGCAGTCTCCGGACGGGAGAGCAGTACTTC. Translated, it gives CASSLRTGEQYF.

The chain uses TRBV7-6 and TRBJ2-1; 11 nucleotides line up with TRBD2. J gave up 8 bases and V 5 bases, and 11 bases lay outside the gene matches. Germline CDR1 SGHVS, CDR2 FNYEAQ. CDR3 length: 16 residues. The CDR3 DNA sequence: TGTGCCAGCAGCCAACGACCGGGACTAGCGGCCCATGAGCAGTTCTTC. Amino acids: CASSQRPGLAAHEQFF.

The chain couples TRBV28 to TRBJ1-5; possible D gene TRBD1, 5 bases. Germline V CDR1 and CDR2: MDHEN, SYDVKM. This CDR3 contains 12 residues. Trimming left V 7 bases short and J 7 bases short, with 11 bases between. The CDR3 DNA sequence: TGTGCCAGCACAGGGAAGAGCCAGCCCCAGCATTTT. This encodes CASTGKSQPQHF. Filled out from reference TRBV28 and TRBJ1-5, the complete variable domain reads DVKVTQSSRYLVKRTGEKVFLECVQDMDHENMFWYRQDPGLGLRLIYFSYDVKMKEKGDIPEGYSVSREKKERFSLILESASTNQTSMYLCASTGKSQPQHFGDGTRLSIL.

This chain joins TRBV4-1 and TRBJ1-4, with D possibly being TRBD1 (5 bases). This CDR3 contains 15 residues. Per germline, CDR1 MGHRA and CDR2 YSYEKL. Between the trimmed V and J ends, which lost 0 bases and 11 bases, there was a span of 16 bases. The CDR3 loop is CASSQEGGRWAKLFF. In DNA form, the CDR3 reads TGCGCCAGCAGCCAAGAGGGGGGTCGTTGGGCCAAACTGTTTTTT.

This clone was recorded only once. The chain carries TRBV4-1 and TRBJ2-1, with a tentative D call TRBD2 (5 bases). The germline CDR1 and CDR2 sequences are MGHRA and YSYEKL. Between the trimmed V and J ends, which lost 0 bases and 0 bases, there was a span of 18 bases. This CDR3 spans 19 amino acids. As DNA, the CDR3 is TGCGCCAGCAGCCAAGATCGATGGGCGGCTACTAGCTCCTACAATGAGCAGTTCTTC. Translating gives CASSQDRWAATSSYNEQFF.

For this clone: Distinct nucleotide sequences in the sample also encode this CDR3. CDR3 protein: CASSTGTGSYEQYF. DNA of the CDR3: TGCGCCAGCAGCACCGGGACAGGGTCCTACGAGCAGTACTTC. V is TRBV5-1 and J is TRBJ2-7; the match to TRBD1 covers 9 bases. Germline-derived CDR1 and CDR2 are SGHRS and YFSETQ. This CDR3 spans 14 amino acids. J gave up 1 base and V 4 bases, and 3 bases lay outside the gene matches.

This clone showed up just once. The chain carries TRBV4-1 and TRBJ2-7; 7 nucleotides agree with TRBD2. V trimming: 1 base; J trimming: 4 bases; junction bases outside the gene matches: 10. The V gene's germline CDR1 is MGHRA and CDR2 YSYEKL. The CDR3 has 16 residues. The CDR3 DNA reads TGCGCCAGCAGCCAAGCTTGGGCTAGCGGACCATACGAGCAGTACTTC. Its protein product is CASSQAWASGPYEQYF.

This clone appeared a single time. The rearrangement joins TRBV7-9 to TRBJ2-7; TRBD1 aligns across 8 bases. CDR1 and CDR2 from the germline V gene are SEHNR and FQNEAQ (reference sequence). The CDR3 sequence is 14 residues long. After removal of 2 bases from V and 3 bases from J, the junction contained 3 bases not matched to a gene. The CDR3 DNA is TGTGCCAGCAGCTTAACACAGGGGGGCTACGAGCAGTACTTC. Translating it yields CASSLTQGGYEQYF.

V gene TRBV10-1 combines with J gene TRBJ2-6; D is uncertain. Between the trimmed V and J ends, which lost 4 bases and 2 bases, there was a span of 9 bases. The germline CDR1 and CDR2 sequences are WNHNN and SYGVQD (reference sequence). The CDR3 consists of 15 residues. CDR3: CASSGLGAGANVLTF. The CDR3 DNA reads as TGCGCCAGCAGTGGCCTGGGTGCTGGGGCCAACGTCCTGACTTTC.

The chain is built from TRBV5-1 and TRBJ1-1, with 11 bases identical to TRBD1. This CDR3 is built from 16 residues. V was pared by 5 bases and J by 4 bases, with 10 bases of the junction left unmatched. Germline V lookup: CDR1 SGHRS, CDR2 YFSETQ. CDR3 nucleotides: TGCGCCAGCAGAAGAACAACCGGGACAGGGGGCACTGAAGCTTTCTTT. It codes for CASRRTTGTGGTEAFF.

The rearrangement uses TRBV11-2 and TRBJ1-1, with D unresolved. The CDR3 is made up of 11 amino acids. Trimming shortened V by 6 bases and J by 4 bases, and 6 bases separated the two germline ends. Germline V lookup: CDR1 SGHAT, CDR2 FQNNGV. CDR3: CASRHSTEAFF. In DNA form, the CDR3 reads TGTGCCAGCAGACATAGCACTGAAGCTTTCTTT. Filled out from reference TRBV11-2 and TRBJ1-1, the complete variable domain reads EAGVAQSPRYKIIEKRQSVAFWCNPISGHATLYWYQQILGQGPKLLIQFQNNGVVDDSQLPKDRFSAERLKGVDSTLKIQPAKLEDSAVYLCASRHSTEAFFGQGTRLTVV.

The DNA of the CDR3 is TGCGCCAGCAGCCCCGACAGGGTAGGGGGGGAGCTGTTTTTT. It specifies CASSPDRVGGELFF. The V gene is TRBV5-1, the J gene TRBJ2-2; 7 bases are a match to TRBD1. The CDR3 contains 14 residues. CDR1 is SGHRS, CDR2 YFSETQ, per germline. V lost 4 bases, J lost 8 bases, and 8 bases stayed unmatched.

The rearrangement links TRBV6-1 to TRBJ1-5; the D gene is possibly TRBD1 (5 bases). CDR3 length: 18 residues. V shed 0 bases and J shed 0 bases, with 15 bases lying between them. CDR1 and CDR2 from the germline V gene are MNHNS and SASEGT. The CDR3 DNA reads as TGTGCCAGCAGTGAAGCGACAGTGGGTCAGCTTAGCAATCAGCCCCAGCATTTT. It translates to CASSEATVGQLSNQPQHF.

The CDR3 DNA reads TGTGCCAGCAAGACGAGACAGGGGAACCATGAGCAGTTCTTC. It translates to CASKTRQGNHEQFF. The genes are TRBV2 and TRBJ2-1; 8 positions match TRBD1. The junction had 10 bases not matched to a gene; V was cut back by 7 bases and J by 8 bases. The CDR3 contains 14 residues. Germline V gene lookup returns CDR1 SNHLY and CDR2 FYNNEI. The full variable domain, rest sourced from reference TRBV2 and TRBJ2-1, is EPEVTQTPSHQVTQMGQEVILRCVPISNHLYFYWYRQILGQKVEFLVSFYNNEISEKSEIFDDQFSVERPDGSNFTLKIRSTKLEDSAMYFCASKTRQGNHEQFFGPGTRLTVL.

This clone was observed a single time. This sequence joins TRBV5-1 and TRBJ2-1; TRBD2 matches at 7 bases. CDR1 SGHRS and CDR2 YFSETQ come from the germline V gene. The CDR3 length is 16 residues. V shed 1 base, J shed 9 bases, and the junction held 13 bases outside the gene matches. The CDR3 region is CASSLSPREGSSEQFF. CDR3 nucleotides: TGCGCCAGCAGCTTGTCCCCCAGGGAGGGGAGTAGTGAGCAGTTCTTC. Together with reference TRBV5-1 and TRBJ2-1, the CDR3 gives the full variable domain: KAGVTQTPRYLIKTRGQQVTLSCSPISGHRSVSWYQQTPGQGLQFLFEYFSETQRNKGNFPGRFSGRQFSNSRSEMNVSTLELGDSALYLCASSLSPREGSSEQFFGPGTRLTVL.

This sequence joins TRBV30 and TRBJ1-2; 8 nucleotides align to TRBD1. Germline-derived CDR1 and CDR2 are GTSNPN and SVGIG (reference sequence). V lost 4 bases and J lost 7; bases outside the gene matches: 20. The CDR3 consists of 17 residues. CDR3 coding DNA: TGTGCCTGGAAAGCGGACAGGGAAGGTTCCTCCGCCAGTGGCTACACCTTC. Translating gives CAWKADREGSSASGYTF.

The chain recombines TRBV6-6 with TRBJ1-2; the D gene is possibly TRBD1 (5 bases). V dropped 7 bases and J dropped 2 bases, with 17 bases sitting between them. Germline assignment: CDR1 MNHNY and CDR2 SVGAGI (reference sequence). CDR3 size: 15 residues. CDR3 in DNA: TGTGCCAGCACCCCGAGGGGAAGGGAGAACTATGGCTACACCTTC. Amino acids: CASTPRGRENYGYTF.

The V gene is TRBV5-1, the J gene TRBJ2-7; 9 bases line up with TRBD1. The V and J ends lost 4 bases and 1 base, in that order; junction bases with no gene match: 6. The CDR3 covers 15 residues. Germline CDR1 SGHRS, CDR2 YFSETQ. CDR3 sequence reads: CASSIGQGRSYEQYF. The DNA for the CDR3 is TGCGCCAGCAGCATAGGACAGGGGAGATCCTACGAGCAGTACTTC.

This clone was seen only once. The V call is TRBV30, the J call TRBJ1-1, with 10 nucleotides matching TRBD1. Trimming took 3 bases from V and 5 from J; bases not matched to a gene: 3. The CDR3 spans 13 residues. Germline values: CDR1 GTSNPN, CDR2 SVGIG (reference sequence). CDR3 nucleotides: TGTGCCTGGAGCCGGGACAGGGGTACTGAAGCTTTCTTT. Amino acids: CAWSRDRGTEAFF.

The V and J genes are TRBV6-6 and TRBJ2-3; 11 nucleotides align to TRBD1. With V trimmed by 6 bases and J by 3 bases, 5 bases remained unmatched. Germline assignment: CDR1 MNHNY and CDR2 SVGAGI (reference sequence). The CDR3 totals 15 residues. The CDR3 loop is CASRPRDRGTDTQYF. CDR3 nucleotide sequence: TGTGCCAGCAGGCCTCGGGACAGGGGGACAGATACGCAGTATTTT.

This clone has only one observation. The chain joins TRBV5-1 to TRBJ2-7; 13 bases line up with TRBD2. The CDR3 has 13 amino acids. Trimming took 4 bases from V and 12 from J; bases not matched to a gene: 7. Germline CDR1 is SGHRS and CDR2 is YFSETQ. The CDR3 reads CASSPGTSGTWYF. The CDR3, as DNA: TGCGCCAGCAGCCCCGGGACTAGCGGGACGTGGTACTTC.

Comment on this clone: This same CDR3 is encoded by further DNA sequences in the sample. The J gene is TRBJ2-1, the V gene TRBV19; 7 nucleotides line up with TRBD1. Germline V gives CDR1 LNHDA, CDR2 SQIVND (reference sequence). The CDR3 contains 16 residues. After removal of 0 bases from V and 2 bases from J, the junction contained 4 bases not matched to a gene. For the CDR3, the DNA is TGTGCCAGTAGTATAGAGTCCGGGACAGCCTACAATGAGCAGTTCTTC. It specifies CASSIESGTAYNEQFF.